The rows below give T cell receptor beta chains drawn from one sample of a study of blood T cell repertoires in COVID-19. Only in-frame clones appear in the TCRdb table, and some are missing; sequencing was by immunoSEQ multiplex PCR. The repertoire holds approximately 400,000 clones, with approximately 90% as singletons. The sequenced material came from PBMCs or T cells enriched from blood (not recorded which). The receptors originated from a woman under 30 who had recovered from COVID-19. CDR3s include the opening cysteine and the closing phenylalanine or tryptophan. The D gene is left open where the match is weak. Not every row has a clone size; where given, it reads once, few, many or a size class.

cdr3_length j_call v_call d_call clone_size cdr3_aa cdr3_nt
14 TRBJ2-1 TRBV6-6 TRBD2 - CATSGTSEGNEQFF TGTGCCACCTCCGGGACTAGCGAGGGGAATGAGCAGTTCTTC
14 TRBJ2-3 TRBV5-1 - few CASHRDLGTDTQYF TGCGCCTCCCACCGAGACTTGGGCACAGATACGCAGTATTTT
15 TRBJ2-7 TRBV6-5 TRBD2 - CASSYSSGVGYEQYF TGTGCCAGCAGTTACTCCAGCGGGGTTGGCTACGAGCAGTACTTC
14 TRBJ1-1 TRBV18 - once CASSSGLGNTEAFF TGTGCCAGCTCATCAGGGCTAGGGAACACTGAAGCTTTCTTT
13 TRBJ2-7 TRBV6-5 TRBD1 - CASSPGTGVEQYF TGTGCCAGCAGCCCCGGGACAGGGGTCGAGCAGTACTTC
12 TRBJ1-1 TRBV25-1 - - CAQTDMNTEAFF TGTGCCCAGACAGACATGAACACTGAAGCTTTCTTT
15 TRBJ1-1 TRBV7-9 TRBD1 - CASSAGQGGNTEAFF TGTGCCAGCAGCGCCGGGCAGGGGGGAAACACTGAAGCTTTCTTT
15 TRBJ1-2 TRBV13 - - CASSFQGIANYGYTF TGTGCCAGCAGCTTCCAGGGAATAGCTAACTATGGCTACACCTTC
14 TRBJ2-3 TRBV4-1 - once CASSHVPGDSPQYF TGCGCCAGCAGCCATGTACCGGGGGACTCCCCGCAGTATTTT
12 TRBJ1-4 TRBV6-5 - - CASSSGNEKLFF TGTGCCAGCAGTTCGGGGAATGAAAAACTGTTTTTT
15 TRBJ1-6 TRBV5-6 TRBD1 - CASSLGRQGYSPLHF TGTGCCAGCAGCTTAGGGCGACAGGGTTATTCACCCCTCCACTTT
16 TRBJ1-4 TRBV4-1 TRBD1 once CASSQVGRGPNEKLFF TGCGCCAGCAGCCAAGTCGGCAGGGGGCCTAATGAAAAACTGTTTTTT
14 TRBJ2-3 TRBV7-3 TRBD2 once CASSSSGATDTQYF TGTGCCAGCAGCTCTAGCGGGGCCACAGATACGCAGTATTTT
14 TRBJ1-3 TRBV5-1 - - CASSTTGPGNTIYF TGCGCCAGCAGCACCACAGGGCCTGGAAACACCATATATTTT
15 TRBJ2-5 TRBV19 TRBD2 - CASSIGTSGGETQYF TGTGCCAGTAGTATTGGGACTAGCGGGGGAGAGACCCAGTACTTC
15 TRBJ2-7 TRBV6-5 - - CASSPDFSASYEQYF TGTGCCAGCAGCCCAGACTTTTCCGCCTCCTACGAGCAGTACTTC